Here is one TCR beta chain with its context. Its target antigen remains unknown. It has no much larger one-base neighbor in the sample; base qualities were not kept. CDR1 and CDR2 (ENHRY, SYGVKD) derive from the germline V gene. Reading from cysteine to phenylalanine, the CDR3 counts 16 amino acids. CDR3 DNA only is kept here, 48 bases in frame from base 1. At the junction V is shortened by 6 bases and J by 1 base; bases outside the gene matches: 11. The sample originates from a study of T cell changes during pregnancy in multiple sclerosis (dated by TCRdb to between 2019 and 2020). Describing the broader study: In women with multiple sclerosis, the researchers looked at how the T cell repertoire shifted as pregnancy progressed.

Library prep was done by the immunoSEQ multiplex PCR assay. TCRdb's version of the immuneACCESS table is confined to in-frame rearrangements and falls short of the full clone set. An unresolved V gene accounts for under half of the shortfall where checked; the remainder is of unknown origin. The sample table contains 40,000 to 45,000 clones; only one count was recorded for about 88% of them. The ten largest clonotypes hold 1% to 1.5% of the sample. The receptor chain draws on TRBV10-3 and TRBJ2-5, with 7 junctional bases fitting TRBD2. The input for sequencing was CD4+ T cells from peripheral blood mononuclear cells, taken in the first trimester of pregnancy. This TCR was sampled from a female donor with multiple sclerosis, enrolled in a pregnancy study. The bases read TGTGCCATCAGCTCCTCCAGCGGGACCCCCCAAGAGACCCAGTACTTC. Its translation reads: CAISSSSGTPQETQYF.